This note documents a single TCR beta chain sequence. Its antigen is not yet known. Base quality data are lacking; no much larger clone is found one base away. This record comes from a study of tumor-infiltrating lymphocytes in localized non-small cell lung cancer (dated by TCRdb to the early 2020s). About the full investigation: Patients whose samples were collected after neoadjuvant chemotherapy, as well as both smokers and never-smokers and several histologies, were included in the cohort. Each patient contributed resected tumor tissue and uninvolved lung tissue from the same patient, described as non-adjacent to the tumor. Flow cytometry, multiplex immunofluorescence, RNA-seq, exome sequencing and proteomics were applied to the same patients as TCR sequencing, which was one of several integrated assays. The overall ICON cohort comprised 150 or so surgical patients with localized non-small cell lung cancer whose tumors were resected. A total of roughly 51 patients were part of the paired comparison of immunoSEQ T-cell fraction between tumor and uninvolved lung.

ICON enrollment began in early 2016, and the last patient was enrolled in 2018. A subcohort of some 76 patients provided fresh tumor and matched uninvolved tissue for in-depth immune analyses, with TCR sequencing among those analyses. DNA for TCR sequencing was isolated from bulk tissue, and no cell sorting was done. The investigation overall reported the following: Because different assays used different pieces of the same tissue, intratumor heterogeneity could not be separated from technical variation. Consistent with immunofluorescence CD3 counts, TCRbeta sequencing supported greater T cell infiltration in tumors than in uninvolved lung tissue. Recurrence-free survival showed no association with tumor T-cell fraction from TCR sequencing (p = 0.61). TCR-derived T-cell fraction did not differ between the flow cytometry-defined immunotypes IM1 (good prognosis) and IM2 (poor prognosis). Assay coverage varied across patients depending on available tissue quantity, so only a subset of the cohort had TCR sequencing.

CDR1 is given as SGHRS and CDR2 as YFSETQ, both from the germline V gene. CDR3 length: 15 amino acids, cysteine to phenylalanine. Left in the record is the CDR3 DNA by itself, 45 bases read in frame from the first base. V is shortened by 1 base, J by 3 bases, and the region joining them spans 10 bases. TCR sequencing with the immunoSEQ assay provided the T-cell fraction in tumor and uninvolved lung tissue. Under the source paper's analysis protocol: To analyze survival, patients were divided into a high T-cell fraction group (upper tertile) and a low T-cell fraction group (lower two tertiles), and the two groups were compared using a log-rank test. A signed-rank test was used to check for differences in T-cell fraction between paired tumor and uninvolved lung. TCRdb retrieved this table from immuneACCESS and kept in-frame rearrangements only. Not all clones are present; in checked studies, unresolved V genes account for under half, and no reason is known for the remainder. V and J calls and clone size are those listed in that table; D and trimming were worked out from the DNA. The table for this sample lists 4,000 to 6,000 clones; 66% of them were counted only once. The biggest ten clones account for about 61% of the sample.

Sequencing input: lung tumor tissue. The chain uses TRBV5-1 and TRBJ1-4; too little of a D gene remains to name it. This TCR was sampled from a human donor with non-small cell lung cancer. The DNA sequence is TGCGCCAGCAGCTTGAAAGTCGGGCCTAATGAAAAACTGTTTTTT. Its translation reads: CASSLKVGPNEKLFF. Beyond the CDR3, the reference TRBV5-1 and TRBJ1-4 genes provide the residues; the full variable domain reads: KAGVTQTPRYLIKTRGQQVTLSCSPISGHRSVSWYQQTPGQGLQFLFEYFSETQRNKGNFPGRFSGRQFSNSRSEMNVSTLELGDSALYLCASSLKVGPNEKLFFGSGTQLSVL.